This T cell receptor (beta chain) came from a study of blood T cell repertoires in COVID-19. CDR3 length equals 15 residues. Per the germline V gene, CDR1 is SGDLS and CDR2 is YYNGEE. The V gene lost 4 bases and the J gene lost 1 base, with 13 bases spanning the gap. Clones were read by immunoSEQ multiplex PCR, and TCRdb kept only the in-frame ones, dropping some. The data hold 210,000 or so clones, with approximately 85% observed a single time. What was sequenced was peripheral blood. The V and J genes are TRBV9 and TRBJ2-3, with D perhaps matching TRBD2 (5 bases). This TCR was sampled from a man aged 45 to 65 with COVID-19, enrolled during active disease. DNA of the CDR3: TGTGCCAGCAGCACCCCTCGGACTGGCACAGATACGCAGTATTTT. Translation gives CASSTPRTGTDTQYF. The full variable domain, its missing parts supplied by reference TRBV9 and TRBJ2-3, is DSGVTQTPKHLITATGQRVTLRCSPRSGDLSVYWYQQSLDQGLQFLIQYYNGEERAKGNILERFSAQQFPDLHSELNLSSLELGDSALYFCASSTPRTGTDTQYFGPGTRLTVL.